This entry concerns a single T cell receptor beta chain. Its antigen is not known. PCR primers comprised 60 Vbeta and 13 Jbeta primers. Some clones are missing from TCRdb's copy, which holds only in-frame ones; the method was immunoSEQ multiplex PCR. The sample holds 150,000 or so clones; about 10% are singletons and the top ten take 1.8%. The data were taken from a study of cytomegalovirus exposure and HLA in healthy donors. The CDR3 runs to 14 residues. Per germline, CDR1 SEHNR and CDR2 FQNEAQ (reference sequence). V was shortened by 1 base and J by 3 bases, with 8 bases between the two germline ends. Notes on the study in general: TCR sequences were mostly rare, though some public TCRs occurred in many donors. TRBV6-2, TRBV6-3 and some other V segments were unresolvable in 87-base-pair reads. A later analysis reportedly identified an Asian-associated ancestry cluster as carrying fewer N-insertions than the roughly 600-donor mean.

The rearrangement links TRBV7-9 to TRBJ2-3; D call uncertain. The TCR originated in a man between 45 and 60 years old in good health and CMV-seronegative. Material: PBMCs. The CDR3 spells CASSLGGTTDTQYF. For the CDR3, the DNA is TGTGCCAGCAGCTTAGGCGGTACTACAGATACGCAGTATTTT.